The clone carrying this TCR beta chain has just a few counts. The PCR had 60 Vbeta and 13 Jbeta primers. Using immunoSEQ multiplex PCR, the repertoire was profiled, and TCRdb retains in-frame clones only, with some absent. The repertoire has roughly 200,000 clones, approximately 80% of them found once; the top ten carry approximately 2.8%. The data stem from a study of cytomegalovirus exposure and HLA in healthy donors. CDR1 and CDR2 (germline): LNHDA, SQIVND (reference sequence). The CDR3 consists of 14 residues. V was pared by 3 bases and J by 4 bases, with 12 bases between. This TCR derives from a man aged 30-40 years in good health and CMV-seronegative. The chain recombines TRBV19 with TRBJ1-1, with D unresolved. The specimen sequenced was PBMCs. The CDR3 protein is CASSMGTAGTEAFF. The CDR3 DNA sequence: TGTGCCAGTAGTATGGGCACGGCTGGCACTGAAGCTTTCTTT.